Each of the 23 T cell receptor beta chains below was sequenced from the same sample in a study of blood T cell repertoires in COVID-19. Only in-frame clones appear in the TCRdb table, and some are missing; sequencing was by immunoSEQ multiplex PCR. The table has 390,000 or so clones, over 80% seen once; the top ten hold about 5.4%. Sample: PBMCs or T cells enriched from blood (not recorded which). The receptors come from a woman aged 45 to 65 who had recovered from COVID-19.

V is TRBV18 and J is TRBJ1-1; D may be TRBD1 (6 bases). Trimming left V 0 bases short and J 6 bases short, with 17 bases between. This CDR3 has 16 amino acids. Looked up from germline, CDR1 is KGHSH and CDR2 is LQKENI. Written as DNA, the CDR3 is TGTGCCAGCTCACCACCCCTCGGCGGGGGGCGGTCTGAAGCTTTCTTT. Protein product: CASSPPLGGGRSEAFF.

The rearrangement joins TRBV19 to TRBJ1-2; 7 bases are shared with TRBD1. From germline, CDR1 is LNHDA and CDR2 SQIVND (reference sequence). This CDR3 spans 17 amino acids. Trimming took 0 bases from V and 4 from J; bases not matched to a gene: 11. CDR3 sequence (DNA): TGTGCCAGTAGTATAGATCGGGGGACAGAGAGGAGCTATGGCTACACCTTC. It yields the protein CASSIDRGTERSYGYTF.

V usage is TRBV7-2 and J usage is TRBJ1-3; TRBD1 is a possible D gene (6 bases). V shed 2 bases and J shed 1 base, with 12 bases lying between them. CDR1 and CDR2 (germline): SGHTA, FQGNSA. The CDR3 spans 16 residues. CDR3 region: CASSLNQGISGNTIYF. The CDR3 coding sequence is TGTGCCAGCAGCTTAAATCAGGGGATATCTGGAAACACCATATATTTT.

The chain has TRBV19 and TRBJ1-1; 7 positions agree with TRBD1. CDR3 size: 18 residues. With V trimmed by 5 bases and J by 3 bases, 18 bases remained unmatched. Germline V gene data show CDR1 as LNHDA and CDR2 as SQIVND (reference sequence). This chain's CDR3 is CASSPIQRRQGGYTEAFF. The CDR3 DNA is TGTGCCAGTAGTCCTATACAGCGCCGACAGGGCGGGTACACTGAAGCTTTCTTT.

The chain uses TRBV6-5 and TRBJ1-1; D is unclear. V lost 3 bases and J lost 4, with 15 bases in between. This CDR3 region has 15 residues. Germline V gene data show CDR1 as MNHEY and CDR2 as SVGAGI. CDR3 sequence (DNA): TGTGCCAGCAGTTATGCTGGAGTGGGTTCCACTGAAGCTTTCTTT. It yields the protein CASSYAGVGSTEAFF.

Only one count was recorded for this clone. The chain combines TRBV28 with TRBJ1-3; 8 bases line up with TRBD1. Trimming removed 6 bases from V and 5 bases from J; junction bases left unmatched: 6. Looked up from germline, CDR1 is MDHEN and CDR2 is SYDVKM. The CDR3 contains 14 residues. The CDR3 is CASSTDRGRNTIYF. In DNA form, the CDR3 reads TGTGCCAGCAGCACCGACAGGGGAAGAAACACCATATATTTT.

V is TRBV7-2 and J is TRBJ1-5; tentative D call: TRBD1 (6 bases). Germline assignment: CDR1 SGHTA and CDR2 FQGNSA. CDR3 length: 18 amino acids. V gave up 1 base and J gave up 2 bases, with 18 bases separating them. CDR3 nucleotide sequence: TGTGCCAGCAGCTTAGGGGATGGGGGGGCGCTCGGCAATCAGCCCCAGCATTTT. It codes for CASSLGDGGALGNQPQHF. Combining the CDR3 with reference TRBV7-2 and TRBJ1-5 gives the whole variable domain GAGVSQSPSNKVTEKGKDVELRCDPISGHTALYWYRQSLGQGLEFLIYFQGNSAPDKSGLPSDRFSAERTGGSVSTLTIQRTQQEDSAVYLCASSLGDGGALGNQPQHFGDGTRLSIL.

The chain combines TRBV6-5 with TRBJ2-1, with D tentatively TRBD2 (7 bases). Germline V gives CDR1 MNHEY, CDR2 SVGAGI. CDR3 length equals 14 residues. V was trimmed by 7 bases and J by 2 bases, leaving 12 bases between them. CDR3 nucleotide sequence: TGTGCCAGCACAACAGGGAGGGCCTACAATGAGCAGTTCTTC. As protein: CASTTGRAYNEQFF.

The rearrangement links TRBV4-1 to TRBJ1-5; a weak D match, TRBD1 (5 bases). The CDR3 covers 15 residues. CDR1 and CDR2 (germline): MGHRA, YSYEKL. Trimming took 5 bases from V and 0 from J, leaving 11 bases between them. The CDR3 protein is CASSNFDSSNQPQHF. Here the CDR3 DNA reads TGCGCCAGCAGCAACTTCGACAGTAGCAATCAGCCCCAGCATTTT.

The CDR3 DNA reads as TGTGCCAGCAGCTTGGCAGGACAGGGTTTAATCCACTTT. Translating gives CASSLAGQGLIHF. This chain joins TRBV5-4 and TRBJ1-6, with 8 bases that match TRBD1. The CDR3 sequence is 13 residues long. Trimming cost V 0 bases and J 17 bases; bases outside gene matches: 7. The germline V gene has CDR1 SGHNT and CDR2 YYREEE (reference sequence).

This clone has more than one count but fewer than ten. CDR3 protein: CAWRGQGNYEQYF. CDR3 nucleotide sequence: TGTGCCTGGAGGGGACAGGGAAACTACGAGCAGTACTTC. The chain uses TRBV30 and TRBJ2-7; 9 bases are shared with TRBD1. CDR3 length: 13 amino acids. V trimming: 3 bases; J trimming: 3 bases; junction bases outside the gene matches: 3. Germline CDR1 is GTSNPN and CDR2 is SVGIG (reference sequence).

The rearrangement uses TRBV19 and TRBJ2-3; TRBD2 matches 12 bases. The CDR3 sequence is 17 residues long. In germline, CDR1 is LNHDA, CDR2 SQIVND (reference sequence). V lost 5 bases to trimming and J lost 3 bases; unmatched junction nucleotides: 9. CDR3 nucleotide sequence: TGTGCCAGTAGTGCCCGACTAGCGGGAGTAGGGACAGATACGCAGTATTTT. Encoded protein: CASSARLAGVGTDTQYF.

This clone showed up just once. CDR3 loop: CASSLGVAREGTDTQYF. The CDR3 nucleotides read TGTGCCAGCAGCTTAGGGGTGGCGCGGGAGGGGACAGATACGCAGTATTTT. The chain employs TRBV7-6 and TRBJ2-3; 9 bases fit TRBD2. Germline CDR1 SGHVS, CDR2 FNYEAQ. The CDR3 extends over 17 amino acids. Germline trimming cut 1 base from V and 3 bases from J; bases unmatched to any gene: 8. The full variable domain, with the rest looked up from reference TRBV7-6 and TRBJ2-3, is GAGVSQSPRYKVTKRGQDVALRCDPISGHVSLYWYRQALGQGPEFLTYFNYEAQQDKSGLPNDRFSAERPEGSISTLTIQRTEQRDSAMYRCASSLGVAREGTDTQYFGPGTRLTVL.

The CDR3 is CASMDRSNEKLFF. The CDR3 region has the DNA TGTGCCAGCATGGACAGGTCTAATGAAAAACTGTTTTTT. The rearrangement links TRBV5-4 to TRBJ1-4, with 7 bases lining up with TRBD1. J was trimmed by 3 bases and V by 6 bases; bases with no gene match: 2. Germline V gene sequence: CDR1 SGHNT, CDR2 YYREEE (reference sequence). CDR3 size: 13 residues.

A single count supports this clone. The chain has TRBV6-2 or TRBV6-3 and TRBJ1-2; no reliable D call. Germline CDR1 MNHEY, CDR2 SVGEGT. Trimming left V 2 bases short and J 0 bases short, with 10 bases between. CDR3 length: 15 residues. CDR3 in amino acids: CASSYTGSANYGYTF. Written as DNA, the CDR3 is TGTGCCAGCAGTTACACGGGATCAGCTAACTATGGCTACACCTTC.

V gene TRBV2 combines with J gene TRBJ2-3, with D perhaps TRBD2 (6 bases). V was pared by 7 bases and J by 8 bases, with 19 bases between. This CDR3 has 14 residues. The germline CDR1 and CDR2 sequences are SNHLY and FYNNEI. The DNA for the CDR3 is TGTGCCAGCAAAGCTAGCGCTGTAAGAGCTACGCAGTATTTT. It codes for CASKASAVRATQYF.

This clone occurred a few times. J is TRBJ2-1 and V is TRBV12-5; weak D call: TRBD2 (7 bases). The CDR3 consists of 16 residues. The germline V gene encodes CDR1 LGHNT and CDR2 FRNRAP. V lost 0 bases and J lost 10, with 19 bases in between. The CDR3 protein is CASGLVLGLGGLEQFF. CDR3 nucleotides: TGTGCTAGTGGTTTGGTACTCGGACTAGGGGGGTTGGAGCAGTTCTTC.

V usage is TRBV29-1 and J usage is TRBJ2-3; 9 positions agree with TRBD2. The CDR3 sequence is 15 residues long. Trimming removed 7 bases from V and 5 bases from J; junction bases left unmatched: 13. From germline, CDR1 is SQVTM and CDR2 ANQGSEA. The CDR3 DNA reads as TGCAGCGAAGTGGTATTAGCGGGAGTCGAAGATACGCAGTATTTT. It encodes CSEVVLAGVEDTQYF.

The chain has TRBV7-2 and TRBJ1-3; D gene ambiguous. Germline V gene lookup returns CDR1 SGHTA and CDR2 FQGNSA. This CDR3 is 11 amino acids long. V lost 5 bases to trimming and J lost 4 bases, with 3 bases between them. CDR3 DNA sequence: TGTGCCAGCAGCATAGGAAACACCATATATTTT. It codes for CASSIGNTIYF.

The V call is TRBV5-6, the J call TRBJ1-2, with D unclear. This CDR3 comprises 13 residues. V dropped 0 bases and J dropped 8 bases, with 11 bases sitting between them. Germline CDR1 and CDR2: SGHDT and YYEEEE. The CDR3 protein is CASSLGQTYGYTF. For the CDR3, the DNA is TGTGCCAGCAGCTTGGGACAAACTTACGGCTACACCTTC. The variable domain in full, with the rest retrieved from reference TRBV5-6 and TRBJ1-2, is DAGVTQSPTHLIKTRGQQVTLRCSPKSGHDTVSWYQQALGQGPQFIFQYYEEEERQRGNFPDRFSGHQFPNYSSELNVNALLLGDSALYLCASSLGQTYGYTFGSGTRLTVV.

This clone was picked up one time. This sequence joins TRBV5-8 and TRBJ1-5, with 11 bases matching TRBD1. Trimming at V came to 4 bases and at J to 6 bases, leaving 12 bases not matched to a gene. The CDR3 is 17 amino acids. The germline V gene encodes CDR1 SGHTS and CDR2 YDEGEE. CDR3: CASSRGTGGLSAQPQHF. CDR3 bases: TGTGCCAGCAGCCGCGGGACAGGGGGTCTTTCGGCTCAGCCCCAGCATTTT.

The chain employs TRBV7-2 and TRBJ1-2; weak D call: TRBD1 (5 bases). V was clipped by 3 bases and J by 5 bases, with 16 bases between them. Per germline, CDR1 SGHTA and CDR2 FQGNSA. The CDR3 covers 15 residues. CDR3 protein: CASSFQGLSLYGYTF. The CDR3 nucleotides read TGTGCCAGCAGCTTCCAGGGTCTCTCGTTATATGGCTACACCTTC.

The V and J genes are TRBV9 and TRBJ2-5, with 13 positions matching TRBD2. CDR1 SGDLS and CDR2 YYNGEE come from the germline V gene. The junction had 7 bases not matched to a gene; V was cut back by 3 bases and J by 2 bases. The CDR3 spans 17 residues. The CDR3, as DNA: TGTGCCAGCAGCGCCAGATTACTAGCGGGGGGGCAAGAGACCCAGTACTTC. Its protein is CASSARLLAGGQETQYF.